Each of the 20 T cell receptor beta chains below was sequenced from the same sample in a study of glioma-infiltrating T cells after dendritic cell vaccination. Sequenced by immunoSEQ multiplex PCR; TCRdb stores in-frame clones only, minus some. The data show roughly 83,000 clones, 80% to 90% seen once. The source material was blood, sampled before dendritic cell vaccination. Every receptor here comes from a human donor with glioblastoma.

The chain joins TRBV29-1 to TRBJ1-6, with 7 positions matching TRBD1. This CDR3 contains 15 residues. Germline V lookup: CDR1 SQVTM, CDR2 ANQGSEA. The V segment lost 4 bases and the J segment 6 bases; nucleotides outside the gene matches: 9. The CDR3 spells CSVAIGGAGNSPLHF. CDR3 bases: TGCAGCGTTGCTATAGGGGGCGCGGGTAATTCACCCCTCCACTTT.

The chain has TRBV27 and TRBJ2-1; TRBD2 agrees at 14 bases. The CDR3 loop spans 16 amino acids. V gave up 4 bases and J gave up 6 bases; unmatched junction bases: 5. CDR1 is MNHEY, CDR2 SMNVEV, per germline (reference sequence). The CDR3 DNA follows: TGTGCCAGCAGTTCTCCCGGGACTAGCGGGAGCAATGAGCAGTTCTTC. The encoded protein is CASSSPGTSGSNEQFF.

The chain recombines TRBV6-1 with TRBJ1-1; 12 nucleotides align to TRBD1. Per germline, CDR1 MNHNS and CDR2 SASEGT. CDR3 length equals 17 residues. After removal of 1 base from V and 6 bases from J, the junction contained 9 bases not matched to a gene. The CDR3 here is CASSEGRDRGLSAEAFF. CDR3 sequence (DNA): TGTGCCAGCAGTGAAGGCCGGGACAGGGGGCTCTCCGCTGAAGCTTTCTTT.

The rearrangement uses TRBV9 and TRBJ1-2; 9 bases line up with TRBD1. CDR1 SGDLS and CDR2 YYNGEE come from the germline V gene. Losses at the gene ends were 1 base for V and 7 bases for J; bases not matched to a gene: 8. This CDR3 comprises 15 residues. The CDR3 nucleotides are TGTGCCAGCAGCGTACCGACAGGGGGTATCTCTGGCTACACCTTC. Translation gives CASSVPTGGISGYTF.

This sequence joins TRBV5-5 and TRBJ1-2, with 7 bases matching TRBD1. Trimming took 0 bases from V and 2 from J; bases not matched to a gene: 4. CDR3 length: 15 amino acids. Germline values: CDR1 SGHKS, CDR2 YYEKEE (reference sequence). The CDR3 loop is CASSLEEGANYGYTF. The CDR3 coding sequence is TGTGCCAGCAGCTTGGAGGAGGGGGCGAACTATGGCTACACCTTC.

The J gene is TRBJ2-7, the V gene TRBV11-3; 16 nucleotides line up with TRBD2. Germline V lookup: CDR1 SGHNT, CDR2 YENEEA. The CDR3 consists of 16 residues. Trimming took 5 bases from V and 5 from J; bases not matched to a gene: 6. DNA for the CDR3: TGTGCCAGCAGCCCGGGACTAGCGGGAGGGGAGAACGAGCAGTACTTC. It is translated as CASSPGLAGGENEQYF.

The V and J genes are TRBV28 and TRBJ2-6; TRBD1 aligns across 12 bases. J gave up 5 bases and V 5 bases, and 4 bases lay outside the gene matches. Germline lookup yields CDR1 MDHEN and CDR2 SYDVKM. This CDR3 region has 16 residues. CDR3 nucleotides: TGTGCCAGCAGTCGGGGACAGGGGGCGCGGGCCAACGTCCTGACTTTC. Protein product: CASSRGQGARANVLTF.

The J gene is TRBJ1-3, the V gene TRBV28; D gene unclear. This CDR3 region has 12 residues. Germline CDR1 and CDR2: MDHEN and SYDVKM. Trimming pared 3 bases from V and 4 bases from J, leaving 4 bases between. This CDR3 reads CASSFSGNTIYF. Written as DNA, the CDR3 is TGTGCCAGCAGTTTTTCGGGAAACACCATATATTTT.

This chain connects TRBV2 to TRBJ2-7; no clear D. V lost 6 bases and J 0 bases, leaving 6 bases between the germline ends. CDR1 SNHLY and CDR2 FYNNEI come from the germline V gene. The CDR3 loop spans 12 amino acids. For the CDR3, the DNA is TGTGCCAGCAGACTCTACTCCTACGAGCAGTACTTC. Its translation is CASRLYSYEQYF. The whole variable domain, remainder taken from reference TRBV2 and TRBJ2-7, is EPEVTQTPSHQVTQMGQEVILRCVPISNHLYFYWYRQILGQKVEFLVSFYNNEISEKSEIFDDQFSVERPDGSNFTLKIRSTKLEDSAMYFCASRLYSYEQYFGPGTRLTVT.

The rearrangement links TRBV6-4 to TRBJ2-1; TRBD2 aligns across 14 bases. Germline V CDR1 and CDR2: MRHNA, SNTAGT. With V trimmed by 4 bases and J by 10 bases, 9 bases remained unmatched. The CDR3 is 16 amino acids. The CDR3 protein is CASSAQTSGRVQEQFF. The CDR3 nucleotides are TGTGCCAGCAGTGCCCAGACTAGCGGGAGGGTACAGGAGCAGTTCTTC.

The rearrangement joins TRBV18 to TRBJ1-6; 9 bases line up with TRBD1. This CDR3 has 15 amino acids. V lost 6 bases and J lost 5; bases outside the gene matches: 5. Germline V gives CDR1 KGHSH, CDR2 LQKENI. The CDR3 nucleotides read TGTGCCAGCTCCAACAGGGGGCGCGATAATTCACCCCTCCACTTT. This sequence encodes CASSNRGRDNSPLHF.

As for this clone: At one of its ends the junction is not consistent with the germline gene, which may arise from a read error. The chain combines TRBV6-1 with TRBJ2-7, with 8 bases fitting TRBD2. The V gene's germline CDR1 is MNHNS and CDR2 SASEGT. CDR3 length: 13 amino acids. CDR3: CAGRVPTSDEQYF. Written as DNA, the CDR3 is TGTGCCGGCAGGGTCCCGACTAGCGACGAGCAGTACTTC.

This sequence joins TRBV29-1 and TRBJ2-7; D remains unclear. The CDR3 has 13 residues. CDR1 and CDR2 from the germline V gene are SQVTM and ANQGSEA. The germline V and J ends were trimmed by 7 bases and 0 bases, with 13 bases remaining between them. The CDR3 DNA reads as TGCAGCGGCTCCCCAGGAAACTCCTACGAGCAGTACTTC. Its protein product is CSGSPGNSYEQYF.

V is TRBV4-3 and J is TRBJ1-1, with 7 bases that match TRBD1. This CDR3 region has 15 residues. V dropped 5 bases and J dropped 1; count of bases not matched to a gene: 7. The germline gives CDR1 LGHNA, CDR2 YSLEER. Here the CDR3 DNA reads TGCGCCAGCAGCGGACACAGGGGTCGGAACACTGAAGCTTTCTTT. Residues: CASSGHRGRNTEAFF.

This clone came up once. The V and J genes are TRBV27 and TRBJ1-2; D might be TRBD1 (5 bases). Between the trimmed V and J ends, which lost 6 bases and 6 bases, there was a span of 8 bases. CDR3 size: 11 residues. The V gene's germline CDR1 is MNHEY and CDR2 SMNVEV (reference sequence). CDR3 in amino acids: CASRGGDGYTF. The CDR3, as DNA: TGTGCCAGCAGGGGGGGTGATGGCTACACCTTC.

This clone has just one count. The rearrangement joins TRBV6-6 to TRBJ2-1, with no clear D. Germline V gene data show CDR1 as MNHNY and CDR2 as SVGAGI (reference sequence). V gave up 2 bases and J gave up 0 bases, with 8 bases separating them. The CDR3 is made up of 15 amino acids. The CDR3 DNA reads TGTGCCAGCAGTTACGCTAGAGGCTCCTACAATGAGCAGTTCTTC. Amino acid sequence: CASSYARGSYNEQFF.

The chain joins TRBV6-1 to TRBJ2-7; possible D gene TRBD2, 6 bases. The CDR3 spans 14 residues. Per the germline V gene, CDR1 is MNHNS and CDR2 is SASEGT. The germline V and J ends were trimmed by 6 bases and 2 bases, with 14 bases remaining between them. The chain's CDR3 is CASRREHGTYEQYF. CDR3 coding DNA: TGTGCCAGCAGACGGGAGCACGGGACCTACGAGCAGTACTTC.

This chain uses TRBV27 with TRBJ2-2; D is possibly TRBD2 (5 bases). Trimming took 3 bases from V and 7 from J, leaving 9 bases between them. Germline CDR1 is MNHEY and CDR2 is SMNVEV (reference sequence). The CDR3 runs 13 residues. CDR3 sequence: CASSLVEGGELFF. The CDR3 DNA follows: TGTGCCAGCAGTTTGGTTGAGGGCGGGGAGCTGTTTTTT.

The chain has TRBV5-1 and TRBJ1-1, with a tentative D call TRBD1 (5 bases). From germline, CDR1 is SGHRS and CDR2 YFSETQ. The length of the CDR3 is 15 residues. V lost 5 bases and J 3 bases, leaving 17 bases between the germline ends. The CDR3 nucleotides are TGCGCCAGCAGGTTCACCGGGACTGCAGACACTGAAGCTTTCTTT. Translated, it gives CASRFTGTADTEAFF. The full variable domain, in which reference TRBV5-1 and TRBJ1-1 provide the parts outside the CDR3, is KAGVTQTPRYLIKTRGQQVTLSCSPISGHRSVSWYQQTPGQGLQFLFEYFSETQRNKGNFPGRFSGRQFSNSRSEMNVSTLELGDSALYLCASRFTGTADTEAFFGQGTRLTVV.

Only one count was recorded for this clone. The J gene is TRBJ1-5, the V gene TRBV29-1, with a weak D call TRBD1 (6 bases). Trimming took 0 bases from V and 6 from J, leaving 12 bases between them. The CDR3 extends over 14 amino acids. Germline V gives CDR1 SQVTM, CDR2 ANQGSEA. CDR3 coding DNA: TGCAGCGTTGAAGAGGGGGCGCCGGGTCAGCCCCAGCATTTT. Protein: CSVEEGAPGQPQHF.